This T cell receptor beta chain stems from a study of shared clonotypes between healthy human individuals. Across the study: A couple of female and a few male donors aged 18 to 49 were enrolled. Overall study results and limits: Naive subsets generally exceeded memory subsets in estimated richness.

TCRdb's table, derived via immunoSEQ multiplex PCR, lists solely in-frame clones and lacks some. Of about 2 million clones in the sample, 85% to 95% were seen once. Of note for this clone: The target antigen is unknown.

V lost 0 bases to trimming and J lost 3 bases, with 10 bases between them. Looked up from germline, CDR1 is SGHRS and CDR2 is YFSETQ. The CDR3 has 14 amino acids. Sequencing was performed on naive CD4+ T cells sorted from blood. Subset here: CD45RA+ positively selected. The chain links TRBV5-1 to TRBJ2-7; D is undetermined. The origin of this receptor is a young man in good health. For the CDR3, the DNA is TGCGCCAGCAGCTTGGCCTTAGGGCTCTACGAGCAGTACTTC. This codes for CASSLALGLYEQYF.